This TCR beta chain was recovered during a study of tumor-infiltrating lymphocytes in oesophageal squamous cell carcinoma. This clonotype was picked up a small number of times. One entry per CDR3 protein, called by TCRdb with MiXCR from the PCR reads. The sample records around 13,000 distinct CDR3 sequences, 45% to 65% being singletons. Sample: esophageal tumor tissue. This clonotype was sampled from a male donor with esophageal squamous cell carcinoma.

CDR3: CASSHGQGGGDTQYF. CDR3 in DNA: TGTGCCAGCAGCCACGGACAGGGTGGGGGAGATACGCAGTATTTT. The V and J genes are TRBV7-2 and TRBJ2-3, with TRBD1 identical over 8 bases. There are 15 residues in the CDR3. The germline V gene encodes CDR1 SGHTA and CDR2 FQGNSA. V lost 5 bases, J lost 5 bases, and 9 bases stayed unmatched.